The rows below give T cell receptor beta chains drawn from one sample of a study of blood T cell repertoires in COVID-19. Profiled with immunoSEQ multiplex PCR; TCRdb holds only in-frame clones, not every one. The table includes 250,000 or so clones, around 90% detected once. Sample: peripheral blood. Source of these receptors: a young man with COVID-19, enrolled during active disease. CDR3s leave out the opening cysteine and the closing phenylalanine or tryptophan.

>TRBV7-9
ASSLPSHRTHSGRKQF
>TRBV7-3
ASSLRGGARSGRLYNEQF
>TRBV5-4
ASSLDRVRRTEAF
>TRBV5-4
ASSLGGTSGRWAYEQY
>TRBV18
ASSPREETQY
>TRBV5-1
ASSLLAGSPGELF
>TRBV7-2
ASSPVTGELF
>TRBV24-1
ATSDLDETGGYGYT
>TRBV14
ASSASGGLGNTIY
>TRBV4-3
ASSQDSQGTYNEQF
>TRBV6-5
ASSYLDRGEGYT
>TRBV19
ASSIRLRPQTSNYGYT
>TRBV15
ATSSYTLAGDNTGELF
>TRBV29-1
SVIQGSTEAF
>TRBV5-4
ASSPRGTGVGTAF
>TRBV5-1
ASRWQGKYEQY
>TRBV7-3
ASSLTYRTYNEQF
>TRBV28
ASSDSANYGYT
>TRBV5-4
ASSWDRGSYGYT
>TRBV11-2
ASSSTDRDNQPQH
>TRBV11-2
ASSLAGGLTVNEQF
>TRBV7-9
ASSPGDRDTQPQH
>TRBV7-9
ASSQGYLSSPLH
>TRBV18
ASSATGPNQPQH
>TRBV7-9
ASSRMGGSNQPQH
>TRBV19
ASSTWGDRTGASYTGELF
>TRBV27
ASSSGQGARGTDTQY
>TRBV4-1
ASSQGGTAYSNQPQH
>TRBV6-6
ASSYSRPGGGEQY
>TRBV18
ASSRTVSKGNQPQH
>TRBV4-2
ASSQVKWGPKNSPLH
>TRBV11-2
ASSPQGYEQY
>TRBV7-2
ASSETGVSNQPQH
>TRBV6-2/TRBV6-3
ASSYSMDGSGVYNEQF
>TRBV5-6
ASSRTLRGFDTEAF
>TRBV7-2
ASSLAQGSGQPQH
>TRBV14
ASSHDRGYGYT
>TRBV19
ASSKDREDTQY
>TRBV5-1
ASSTLSTNEKLF